A selection of T cell receptor beta chains follows, all from one sample in a study of cytomegalovirus exposure and HLA in healthy donors. Assay used: immunoSEQ multiplex PCR; TCRdb lists only in-frame clones, some missing. Of 210,000 or so clones in the sample, about 83% are singletons; the top ten hold 1.3% to 1.5%. Sequenced material: PBMCs. Every receptor here comes from a girl aged 5-17 years in good health and CMV-seronegative. Both conserved end residues are part of each CDR3. Fields, in order: D gene, V gene, J gene, CDR3 protein. D genes are given only for firm matches.

.	TRBV19	TRBJ1-1	CASSLAETLSAFF
.	TRBV6-6	TRBJ1-3	CASSLRVSGNTIYF
.	TRBV7-2	TRBJ2-7	CASSLDRALSYEQYF
.	TRBV2	TRBJ2-1	CASREREGNEQFF
TRBD1	TRBV7-2	TRBJ1-2	CASSPLTGVGYTF
.	TRBV5-4	TRBJ2-7	CASRPIGGAPVPGEQYF
TRBD1	TRBV11-2	TRBJ1-1	CASSLGSRDRVGEAFF
TRBD1	TRBV28	TRBJ1-5	CASGTGAQPQHF
TRBD2	TRBV2	TRBJ2-1	CASWTGTSGDNEQFF
TRBD1	TRBV5-4	TRBJ1-2	CASSAYGQVWGYTF
.	TRBV19	TRBJ1-2	CASSNRATGYTF
.	TRBV7-2	TRBJ2-7	CASSLDQGYEQYF
.	TRBV18	TRBJ2-6	CASSPRVSGANVLTF
.	TRBV7-2	TRBJ2-7	CASSLGDGGLYEQYF
TRBD1	TRBV25-1	TRBJ1-3	CASSESPGGRGGNTIYF
.	TRBV11-2	TRBJ1-2	CASSSGDIESRFSGYTF
.	TRBV6-1	TRBJ2-2	CASSALALPTGELFF
TRBD1	TRBV10-3	TRBJ2-1	CAISEKGQATLYNEQFF
.	TRBV6-5	TRBJ1-1	CASITGGANTEAFF
.	TRBV28	TRBJ1-2	CASSSPGEGYGYTF
.	TRBV28	TRBJ2-2	CATAPGRTAGELFF
.	TRBV6-5	TRBJ2-1	CASSYSQGSNEQFF
.	TRBV28	TRBJ1-1	CASSLMTTANTEAFF
.	TRBV4-3	TRBJ1-3	CASSPGYSGNTIYF
.	TRBV28	TRBJ2-7	CASSPTPTYEQYF
.	TRBV28	TRBJ1-2	CASSIGVNYGYTF
.	TRBV19	TRBJ2-7	CASSPSISYEQYF
TRBD1	TRBV27	TRBJ2-1	CASSSGTGGYNEQFF
TRBD2	TRBV27	TRBJ2-1	CASSFLVRLRGFPNEQFF
TRBD1	TRBV7-2	TRBJ2-4	CASSSRDRGLNIQYF
TRBD1	TRBV19	TRBJ2-7	CASSIMGQGTDEQYF
.	TRBV5-8	TRBJ2-5	CASSLLQETQYF
TRBD2	TRBV28	TRBJ2-5	CASSLSVAGQETQYF
TRBD2	TRBV9	TRBJ2-3	CASSVDAGVTNTQYF
TRBD1	TRBV6-5	TRBJ1-2	CASRNRGLNYGYTF
.	TRBV27	TRBJ2-5	CASSPSGETQYF
.	TRBV28	TRBJ2-2	CAISGPNTGELFF
TRBD1	TRBV19	TRBJ1-3	CASTQGVNTIYF
.	TRBV19	TRBJ2-5	CASAPRGGQETQYF
TRBD1	TRBV4-2	TRBJ2-7	CASSQEGGQGYEQYF
TRBD1	TRBV9	TRBJ2-7	CASSVGQGKSYEQYF
TRBD2	TRBV5-1	TRBJ2-5	CASSWGTSANRETQYF
.	TRBV19	TRBJ1-3	CASSIWGEKKGNTIYF
TRBD1	TRBV4-1	TRBJ1-2	CASSQDGTGTGDYYGYTF
TRBD1	TRBV7-9	TRBJ2-3	CASSLALTGVFHTDTQYF
.	TRBV9	TRBJ2-1	CASSVAGGDNNEQFF
TRBD2	TRBV12-5	TRBJ2-2	CASALRTSRPTGELFF
TRBD1	TRBV9	TRBJ1-1	CASSDDRQGVRNTEAFF
.	TRBV6-5	TRBJ1-1	CASSSPGQKIKTEAFF
.	TRBV28	TRBJ2-7	CASSLTRTEHYEQYF
TRBD1	TRBV15	TRBJ2-7	CATSRRIGTGYYEQYF
.	TRBV6-5	TRBJ2-3	CASSYSVVTTTDTQYF
TRBD1	TRBV7-3	TRBJ1-2	CASSHGTGRTPLSF
TRBD1	TRBV5-8	TRBJ1-5	CASSLGDRLNQPQHF
TRBD1	TRBV28	TRBJ2-1	CASSRAGGGNEQFF